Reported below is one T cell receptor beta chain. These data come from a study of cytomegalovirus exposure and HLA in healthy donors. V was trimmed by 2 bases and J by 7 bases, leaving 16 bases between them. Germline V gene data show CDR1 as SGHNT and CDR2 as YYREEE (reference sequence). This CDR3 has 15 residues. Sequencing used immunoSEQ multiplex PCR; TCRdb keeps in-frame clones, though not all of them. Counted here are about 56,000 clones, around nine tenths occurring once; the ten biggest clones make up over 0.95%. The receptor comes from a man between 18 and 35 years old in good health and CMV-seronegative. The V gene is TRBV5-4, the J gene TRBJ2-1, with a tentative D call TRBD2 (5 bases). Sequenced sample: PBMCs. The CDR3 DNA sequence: TGTGCCAGCAGCTTAGGCGGGCAGGCAGGAAATGAGCAGTTCTTC. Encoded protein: CASSLGGQAGNEQFF.